This is a list of T cell receptor beta chains from one sample in a study of T-cell memory formation after mild COVID-19. Using its own MiXCR run on the 5' RACE reads, TCRdb lists one record per CDR3 protein. The repertoire holds about 240,000 distinct CDR3 sequences, 9.4% seen once, with around 21% in the top ten. Specimen: PBMCs or a T cell subset sorted from them (not recorded which). The source is a young man who had mild COVID-19 (a few samples of this study predate the infection). Cell type and time point are not known. Both conserved end residues are part of each CDR3. A D gene is named only where the DNA matches it firmly. Expanded clones are given a class, and other clones once, few, many or no size at all.

V gene	J gene	clone size	D gene	CDR3 protein	CDR3 DNA
TRBV7-2	TRBJ2-3	-	-	CASSLVGRTGVF	TGTGCCAGCAGCTTAGTTGGGCGTACGGGGGTTTTT
TRBV4-1	TRBJ2-2	-	TRBD1	CASSQAAQGAYGTGELFF	TGCGCCAGCAGCCAAGCTGCCCAGGGGGCGTATGGAACCGGGGAGCTGTTTTTT
TRBV11-2	TRBJ1-1	-	-	CASSLGQRRGATEAFF	TGTGCCAGCAGCTTAGGGCAACGTCGGGGGGCTACTGAAGCTTTCTTT
TRBV30	TRBJ2-3	few	-	CAWSAGAQGIADTQYF	TGTGCCTGGAGTGCGGGGGCCCAGGGAATTGCAGATACGCAGTATTTT
TRBV9	TRBJ2-2	few	-	CASSPQLGEGAGELFF	TGTGCCAGCAGCCCTCAGCTTGGGGAAGGGGCCGGGGAGCTGTTTTTT
TRBV9	TRBJ1-4	-	TRBD1	CASSVAAGQGGEKLFF	TGTGCCAGCAGCGTAGCCGCGGGACAGGGAGGCGAAAAACTGTTTTTT
TRBV9	TRBJ2-3	few	TRBD1	CASSTRDSRFDTQYF	TGTGCCAGCAGCACCCGGGACAGCCGATTTGATACGCAGTATTTT
TRBV7-2	TRBJ2-3	many	-	CASTRVGGIPDTQYF	TGTGCCAGCACCCGAGTGGGGGGCATCCCAGATACGCAGTATTTT
TRBV4-3	TRBJ1-2	many	TRBD1	CASSSGPVGGQGYGYTF	TGCGCCAGCAGCTCGGGACCAGTCGGGGGACAGGGGTATGGCTACACCTTC
TRBV10-3	TRBJ2-3	many	-	CAISEPDTDTQYF	TGTGCCATCAGTGAGCCAGACACAGATACGCAGTATTTT
TRBV7-6	TRBJ2-5	-	-	CASSPDRETQYF	TGTGCCAGCAGCCCAGATAGGGAGACCCAGTACTTC
TRBV11-2	TRBJ1-1	-	-	CASSLAWGLTEAFF	TGTGCCAGCAGCTTAGCTTGGGGATTGACTGAAGCTTTCTTT
TRBV4-2	TRBJ1-4	few	-	CASFVTEKLFF	TGTGCCAGCTTCGTGACCGAAAAACTGTTTTTT
TRBV4-1	TRBJ2-1	-	TRBD2	CASSRAGGDNEQFF	TGCGCCAGCAGCCGGGCGGGGGGGGACAATGAGCAGTTCTTC
TRBV4-2	TRBJ2-7	few	TRBD2	CASSQAQRGPSYEQYF	TGTGCCAGCAGCCAAGCCCAGCGGGGGCCCTCCTACGAGCAGTACTTC
TRBV7-9	TRBJ2-3	many	TRBD2	CASSSGTSGDTQYF	TGTGCCAGCAGCTCCGGGACTAGCGGTGATACGCAGTATTTT
TRBV3-1	TRBJ2-3	many	-	CASSPRSISTDTQYF	TGTGCCAGCAGCCCTCGCAGCATCAGCACAGATACGCAGTATTTT
TRBV6-5	TRBJ2-2	few	-	CASSYTISGELFF	TGTGCCAGCAGTTACACGATAAGCGGGGAGCTGTTTTTT
TRBV7-9	TRBJ2-5	many	TRBD2	CASSSAPGLVKGETQYF	TGTGCCAGCAGCTCCGCACCGGGACTAGTGAAGGGCGAGACCCAGTACTTC
TRBV5-1	TRBJ1-2	few	-	CASSPLDSSPQLYGYTF	TGCGCCAGCAGCCCCTTGGACAGTTCCCCCCAGCTCTATGGCTACACCTTC
TRBV20-1	TRBJ2-5	-	-	CSARDLHETQYF	TGCAGTGCTCGGGACCTGCATGAGACCCAGTACTTC
TRBV19	TRBJ1-2	-	-	CASRTGLVAGYTF	TGTGCCAGTAGAACAGGGCTCGTTGCTGGCTACACCTTC
TRBV7-2	TRBJ1-1	few	-	CASSPNRVRNTEAFF	TGTGCCAGCAGCCCCAACAGGGTAAGGAACACTGAAGCTTTCTTT
TRBV29-1	TRBJ2-2	few	-	CSVGEGHGFPNTGELFF	TGCAGCGTTGGGGAGGGACACGGGTTTCCAAACACCGGGGAGCTGTTTTTT
TRBV6-1	TRBJ1-5	many	-	CASSGGYNQPQHF	TGTGCCAGCAGTGGTGGGTACAATCAGCCCCAGCATTTT
TRBV5-1	TRBJ1-4	-	-	CASSLGLTTRKLFF	TGCGCCAGCAGCTTAGGTTTGACGACTCGGAAACTGTTTTTT
TRBV5-1	TRBJ1-1	-	-	CASSFDGLNTEAFF	TGCGCCAGCAGCTTCGACGGACTAAACACTGAAGCTTTCTTT
TRBV7-3	TRBJ2-3	-	-	CASSFRLTDTQYF	TGTGCCAGCAGCTTCCGACTTACAGATACGCAGTATTTT
TRBV4-3	TRBJ2-3	-	TRBD2	CASSQDGTSGATDTQYF	TGCGCCAGCAGCCAAGATGGGACTAGCGGGGCCACAGATACGCAGTATTTT
TRBV12-3/TRBV12-4	TRBJ2-1	many	TRBD2	CASSPPGLAGYNEQFF	TGTGCCAGCAGCCCCCCAGGACTAGCGGGGTACAATGAGCAGTTCTTC
TRBV10-3	TRBJ2-5	many	TRBD2	CATRTSGGPQETQYF	TGTGCCACGCGGACTAGCGGGGGGCCTCAAGAGACCCAGTACTTC
TRBV5-1	TRBJ2-7	-	-	CASSLVAGEVREQYF	TGCGCCAGCAGCTTGGTGGCAGGGGAGGTCCGCGAGCAGTACTTC
TRBV11-2	TRBJ2-5	-	-	CASSPGYSLETQYF	TGTGCCAGCAGCCCAGGGTATTCCTTGGAGACCCAGTACTTC
TRBV10-2	TRBJ2-4	few	TRBD1	CASNNWTGEAKNIQYF	TGCGCCAGCAACAACTGGACAGGGGAAGCCAAAAACATTCAGTACTTC
TRBV20-1	TRBJ1-6	-	-	CSARDEGRVQNSPLHF	TGCAGTGCTAGAGATGAGGGAAGGGTCCAGAATTCACCCCTCCACTTT
TRBV7-2	TRBJ2-5	many	-	CASSSWETQYF	TGTGCCAGCAGCTCCTGGGAGACCCAGTACTTC
TRBV7-2	TRBJ2-1	many	-	CASSSSREQFF	TGTGCCAGCAGCTCTAGCCGGGAGCAGTTCTTC
TRBV7-8	TRBJ2-6	-	TRBD1	CASSLGGGAGGANVLTF	TGTGCCAGCAGCTTAGGAGGGGGCGCTGGAGGGGCCAACGTCCTGACTTTC
TRBV12-3/TRBV12-4	TRBJ2-1	many	TRBD2	CASRWSGGNEQFF	TGTGCCAGCAGATGGTCGGGGGGGAATGAGCAGTTCTTC
TRBV10-2	TRBJ2-4	-	-	CASSDPASTVNIQYF	TGCGCCAGCAGTGATCCTGCGTCGACTGTAAACATTCAGTACTTC
TRBV25-1	TRBJ2-7	many	TRBD2	CASSQAGGEQYF	TGTGCCAGCAGCCAAGCGGGGGGGGAGCAGTACTTC
TRBV7-2	TRBJ1-2	few	-	CASSLPDRDYGYTF	TGTGCCAGCAGCCTCCCGGACAGAGACTATGGCTACACCTTC
TRBV7-9	TRBJ1-5	-	-	CASSLENQPQHF	TGTGCCAGCAGCTTAGAAAATCAGCCCCAGCATTTT
TRBV19	TRBJ2-1	few	TRBD2	CASSIETGTRGIVRFF	TGTGCCAGTAGTATAGAGACCGGGACTAGAGGGATTGTTCGGTTCTTC